This record concerns one T cell receptor beta chain sequence. Clones were sequenced by immunoSEQ multiplex PCR, and TCRdb holds only the in-frame ones, with some missing. The data hold some 40,000 clones, with about 85% observed a single time. These data belong to a study of blood T cell repertoires in COVID-19. Turning to the study itself: Specimens from acute and convalescent COVID-19 originated in the United States, Italy and Spain. PBMCs, B-cell-depleted T cells, or T cells were the source of the cDNA or gDNA that made up the material.

V lost 6 bases and J lost 5; bases outside the gene matches: 3. In germline, CDR1 is ENHRY, CDR2 SYGVKD. This CDR3 contains 12 residues. The sample taken for sequencing was peripheral blood. The V gene is TRBV10-3, the J gene TRBJ2-5; 7 bases line up with TRBD2. The TCR comes from a woman of 80 years or more with acute or convalescent COVID-19. The CDR3 sequence is CAISGEGETQYF. The DNA of the CDR3 is TGTGCCATCAGCGGGGAGGGTGAGACCCAGTACTTC.